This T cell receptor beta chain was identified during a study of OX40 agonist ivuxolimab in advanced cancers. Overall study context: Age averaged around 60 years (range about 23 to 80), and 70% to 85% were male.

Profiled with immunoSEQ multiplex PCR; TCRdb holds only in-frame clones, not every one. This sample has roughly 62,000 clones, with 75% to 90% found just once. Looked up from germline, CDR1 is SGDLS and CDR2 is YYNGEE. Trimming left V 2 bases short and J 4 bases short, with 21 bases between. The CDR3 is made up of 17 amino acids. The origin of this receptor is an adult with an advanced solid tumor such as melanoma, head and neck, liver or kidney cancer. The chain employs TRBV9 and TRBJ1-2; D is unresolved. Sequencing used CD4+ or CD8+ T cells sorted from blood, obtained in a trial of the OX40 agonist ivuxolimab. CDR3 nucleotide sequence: TGTGCCAGCAGCGTCGACGGCAGGCCCAGCGCTCGCTATGGCTACACCTTC. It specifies CASSVDGRPSARYGYTF.